The clone carrying this T cell receptor beta chain was seen a handful of times. The data are from a study of CD8+ T cells in alopecia areata. Sequencing templates came from extracted RNA that was reverse transcribed into cDNA. Sequenced by immunoSEQ multiplex PCR; TCRdb stores in-frame clones only, minus some. The data show roughly 60,000 clones, around 47% seen once. The CDR3 extends over 16 amino acids. The germline CDR1 and CDR2 sequences are SQVTM and ANQGSEA. Trimming at V came to 3 bases and at J to 1 base, leaving 8 bases not matched to a gene. The receptor was derived from a human donor with alopecia areata. The gene calls are TRBV29-1 and TRBJ2-1, with 8 positions matching TRBD2. The sequencing sample was made of NKG2D-low CD8+ T cells sorted from blood. CDR3 nucleotide sequence: TGCAGCGTTGACCCTCTAGCGGGCGGATCCTACAATGAGCAGTTCTTC. Its translation: CSVDPLAGGSYNEQFF.